This T cell receptor (beta chain) was identified in a study of blood T cell repertoires in COVID-19. V lost 7 bases, J lost 6 bases, and 19 bases lay in between. The germline CDR1 and CDR2 sequences are SQVTM and ANQGSEA. The CDR3 is made up of 13 amino acids. The protocol was immunoSEQ multiplex PCR, while the TCRdb copy is restricted to in-frame clones and leaves out a portion. Here the sample spans a few hundred thousand clones, approximately 80% being singletons. Material: PBMCs or T cells enriched from blood (not recorded which). The TCR sequence derives from a woman in her thirties or forties with acute COVID-19. The gene calls are TRBV29-1 and TRBJ2-7; possible D gene TRBD1, 6 bases. CDR3 DNA: TGCAGCGCCGCACAAGTAGTCAGGGGCGAGCAGTACTTC. As protein: CSAAQVVRGEQYF.